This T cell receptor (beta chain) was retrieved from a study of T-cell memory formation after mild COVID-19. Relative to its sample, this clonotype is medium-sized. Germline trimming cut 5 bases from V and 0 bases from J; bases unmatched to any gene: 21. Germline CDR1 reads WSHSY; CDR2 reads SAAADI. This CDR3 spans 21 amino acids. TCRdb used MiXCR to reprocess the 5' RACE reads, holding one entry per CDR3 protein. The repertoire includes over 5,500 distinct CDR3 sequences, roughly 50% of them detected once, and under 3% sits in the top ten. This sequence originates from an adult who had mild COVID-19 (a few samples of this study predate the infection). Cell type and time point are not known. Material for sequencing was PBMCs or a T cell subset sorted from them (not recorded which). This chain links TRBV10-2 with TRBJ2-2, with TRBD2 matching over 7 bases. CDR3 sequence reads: CASSSGTFPYAPSTNTGELFF. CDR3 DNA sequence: TGCGCCAGCAGTAGCGGGACTTTCCCGTATGCACCATCAACGAACACCGGGGAGCTGTTTTTT.